These T cell receptor beta chains were read from a single sample in a study of radiotherapy plus CTLA-4 blockade in lung cancer. Using immunoSEQ multiplex PCR, the repertoire was profiled, and TCRdb retains in-frame clones only, with some absent. This sample carries about 60,000 clones, about four fifths of them seen once, and the ten largest clones take about 4%. Source: peripheral blood, taken from a patient treated with radiotherapy plus ipilimumab. These receptor sequences come from a human donor with non-small cell lung cancer who had a partial response to radiotherapy plus ipilimumab. Each CDR3 is given with its conserved first and last residue. D genes are given only for firm matches. The listing skips clone size in some rows; elsewhere it reads once, few, many or a size class.

D,size,J,V,CDR3,DNA
TRBD1,NA,TRBJ1-5,TRBV4-1,CASSKGQGVDNQPQHF,TGCGCCAGCAGCAAAGGACAGGGGGTGGACAATCAGCCCCAGCATTTT
TRBD2,NA,TRBJ2-5,TRBV15,CASTSGRARETQYF,TGTGCCTCCACTAGCGGGAGGGCCCGAGAGACCCAGTACTTC
TRBD1,few,TRBJ1-4,TRBV4-2,CASSQDRGNEKLFF,TGTGCCAGCAGCCAGGACAGGGGCAATGAAAAACTGTTTTTT
TRBD1,NA,TRBJ1-2,TRBV18,CASSPPSGQGWNGYTF,TGTGCCAGCTCACCACCCTCAGGACAGGGATGGAATGGCTACACCTTC
NA,NA,TRBJ1-3,TRBV29-1,CSVEIPFHSPGNTIYF,TGCAGCGTTGAAATCCCCTTCCATAGTCCTGGAAACACCATATATTTT
NA,NA,TRBJ2-7,TRBV9,CASSRSGGTPYEQYF,TGTGCCAGCAGCCGATCCGGGGGAACCCCCTACGAGCAGTACTTC
TRBD2,once,TRBJ2-1,TRBV6-5,CASSPTGLALFF,TGTGCCAGCAGCCCGACGGGACTAGCACTGTTCTTC
NA,NA,TRBJ2-7,TRBV7-9,CASSLDVGYYEQYF,TGTGCCAGCAGCTTAGATGTCGGGTACTACGAGCAGTACTTC
NA,NA,TRBJ2-7,TRBV20-1,CSARSSEQYF,TGCAGTGCTAGATCTAGTGAGCAGTACTTC
TRBD1,once,TRBJ1-5,TRBV27,CASSLAQGAKSQHF,TGTGCCAGCAGTTTAGCCCAGGGGGCTAAGTCCCAGCATTTT
TRBD1,NA,TRBJ1-2,TRBV6-1,CASTRTGEYGYTF,TGTGCCAGCACCAGGACAGGGGAATATGGCTACACCTTC
NA,NA,TRBJ1-1,TRBV5-6,CASSLARGMNTEAFF,TGTGCCAGCAGCTTGGCTAGGGGGATGAACACTGAAGCTTTCTTT
TRBD2,NA,TRBJ2-1,TRBV19,CASSPRLAGGYNEQFF,TGTGCCAGTAGCCCTCGACTAGCGGGAGGTTACAATGAGCAGTTCTTC
NA,few,TRBJ1-5,TRBV4-1,CASSPDTIQPQHF,TGCGCCAGCAGCCCGGACACGATCCAGCCCCAGCATTTT
TRBD1,NA,TRBJ1-2,TRBV5-4,CASSPLAPGQGNYGYTF,TGTGCCAGCAGCCCCTTGGCCCCGGGACAGGGGAACTATGGCTACACCTTC
NA,NA,TRBJ2-7,TRBV7-9,CASSLGAGSYEQYF,TGTGCCAGCAGCTTAGGAGCGGGTTCCTACGAGCAGTACTTC
NA,NA,TRBJ2-2,TRBV29-1,CSVEGLSAGELFF,TGCAGCGTTGAAGGTTTATCGGCCGGGGAGCTGTTTTTT
TRBD2,NA,TRBJ2-1,TRBV11-3,CASSLGRSWGGPDEQFF,TGTGCCAGCAGCTTAGGTAGGAGTTGGGGGGGTCCCGATGAGCAGTTCTTC
TRBD1,NA,TRBJ2-6,TRBV2,CASSLTGAGANVLTF,TGTGCCAGCAGCCTTACAGGGGCTGGGGCCAACGTCCTGACTTTC
NA,NA,TRBJ1-2,TRBV6-6,CASSYPGGYTF,TGTGCCAGCAGTTACCCCGGTGGCTACACCTTC
NA,NA,TRBJ1-1,TRBV19,CASLGPLNTEAFF,TGTGCCAGCCTGGGGCCGCTGAACACTGAAGCTTTCTTT
NA,NA,TRBJ2-7,TRBV5-1,CASSLAFGSYEQYF,TGCGCCAGCAGCTTGGCCTTCGGCTCCTACGAGCAGTACTTC
NA,once,TRBJ1-1,TRBV5-5,CASSLVPGNTEAFF,TGTGCCAGCAGCTTGGTCCCGGGAAACACTGAAGCTTTCTTT
TRBD2,NA,TRBJ2-7,TRBV7-2,CASSAWRGGAGGYEQYF,TGTGCCAGCAGCGCATGGCGGGGGGGAGCGGGAGGCTACGAGCAGTACTTC
TRBD2,NA,TRBJ2-1,TRBV7-3,CASSPASGGLPEQFF,TGTGCCAGCAGCCCTGCTAGCGGGGGCCTTCCTGAGCAGTTCTTC
NA,NA,TRBJ2-1,TRBV30,CAWRGTRYNEQFF,TGTGCCTGGAGGGGCACTAGATACAATGAGCAGTTCTTC
NA,once,TRBJ2-5,TRBV21-1,CASSVRARDSKPGETQYF,TGTGCCAGCAGCGTGCGGGCCCGGGATTCAAAACCGGGAGAGACCCAGTACTTC
NA,NA,TRBJ2-2,TRBV7-8,CASSLQGWNTGELFF,TGTGCCAGCAGCTTACAGGGATGGAACACCGGGGAGCTGTTTTTT
NA,NA,TRBJ1-5,TRBV19,CASRGGGQENQPQHF,TGTGCCAGTAGAGGGGGGGGTCAGGAAAACCAGCCCCAGCATTTT
TRBD1,NA,TRBJ1-2,TRBV29-1,CSVMRDTGGGYTF,TGCAGCGTTATGCGAGACACAGGGGGAGGCTACACCTTC